Listed here is a single TCR beta chain. What it recognizes is unknown. Germline loops: CDR1 SGHRS, CDR2 YFSETQ. This CDR3 comprises 13 residues. The ends were cut back, 3 bases at V and 7 bases at J, with 13 bases in the middle. PCR amplification relied on 60 Vbeta primers (plus 13 Jbeta primers). Clones were read by immunoSEQ multiplex PCR, and TCRdb kept only the in-frame ones, dropping some. The table includes over 200,000 clones, 70% to 80% detected once. This specimen belongs to a study of cytomegalovirus exposure and HLA in healthy donors. Study-level findings and limits: The authors listed 150 to 200 TCR beta chains as cytomegalovirus-associated. Several of the most significant clusters appeared linked to common viral pathogens, based on a later analysis.

This receptor was identified in a woman aged 25 to 39 in good health and CMV-seronegative. This chain joins TRBV5-1 and TRBJ1-2; possible D gene TRBD1, 5 bases. Source material: PBMCs. The chain's CDR3 is CASSSGLEGGYTF. CDR3 nucleotide sequence: TGCGCCAGCAGCTCAGGGTTGGAGGGTGGCTACACCTTC.